This T cell receptor (beta chain) was identified in a study of T cell repertoires in cytomegalovirus infection. For the study at large: Researchers turned to recently identified HLA-C-restricted CMV epitopes as well as well-studied HLA-B-restricted ones.

Only a few counts were recorded for this clonotype. No antigen is known for it. From germline, CDR1 is LGHNT and CDR2 FRNRAP. Trimming took off 4 bases at V and 0 bases at J, with 20 bases between the two ends. The length of the CDR3 is 18 residues. Notes on the study in general: Using cumulative public TCR beta family frequency, the authors identified those who carried CMV together with the relevant HLA.

TCRdb reprocessed the reads via MiXCR and lists one record per CDR3 protein. The sample lists 160,000 or so distinct CDR3 sequences, about a fifth occurring once. This sequence originates from a human donor in good health (CMV status not recorded). Some clones in this sample may be carry-over from other donors' samples. The specimen was CD8+ T cells from cultured PBMCs, collected from culture after CMV antigen stimulation. V usage is TRBV12-5 and J usage is TRBJ2-3, with a tentative D call TRBD1 (6 bases). The CDR3 loop is CASGSTEIRDISTDTQYF. The CDR3 coding sequence is TGTGCTAGTGGTTCAACCGAAATCCGGGACATAAGCACAGATACGCAGTATTTT.